Listed below are T cell receptor beta chains from one sample, sequenced in a study of cytomegalovirus exposure and HLA in healthy donors. Profiled with immunoSEQ multiplex PCR; TCRdb holds only in-frame clones, not every one. The sample lists over 45,000 clones; 90% to 95% were seen once. The source material was PBMCs. The receptors derive from a man aged 18 to 30 in good health and CMV-seronegative. CDR3s include the opening cysteine and the closing phenylalanine or tryptophan. D genes are given only for firm matches. Some rows mark clone size as missing; the rest say once, few, many or name a class of expanded clone.

d_gene: NA
v_gene: TRBV4-1
j_gene: TRBJ2-2
abundance: few
CDR3nt: TGCGCCAGCAGCCAAGTCGCGGGAGGGGAGCTGTTTTTT
CDR3aa: CASSQVAGGELFF

d_gene: TRBD1
v_gene: TRBV4-1
j_gene: TRBJ2-3
abundance: NA
CDR3nt: TGCGCCAGCAGCCGTCACGACAGGGGAAGCACAGATACGCAGTATTTT
CDR3aa: CASSRHDRGSTDTQYF

d_gene: NA
v_gene: TRBV28
j_gene: TRBJ1-5
abundance: NA
CDR3nt: TGTGCCAGCAGTTTAGATTCAGGAGGAATCTATCAGCCCCAGCATTTT
CDR3aa: CASSLDSGGIYQPQHF

d_gene: NA
v_gene: TRBV5-1
j_gene: TRBJ2-2
abundance: NA
CDR3nt: TGCGCCAGCAGCTCCGGACTGTACACCGGGGAGCTGTTTTTT
CDR3aa: CASSSGLYTGELFF

d_gene: NA
v_gene: TRBV28
j_gene: TRBJ2-7
abundance: NA
CDR3nt: TGTGCCAGCAGTTTAATGGAGGGGGAGCAGTACTTC
CDR3aa: CASSLMEGEQYF

d_gene: TRBD2
v_gene: TRBV7-9
j_gene: TRBJ2-2
abundance: NA
CDR3nt: TGTGCCAGCAGCTTCCTACTAGCGGGCACCGGGGAGCTGTTTTTT
CDR3aa: CASSFLLAGTGELFF

d_gene: TRBD2
v_gene: TRBV28
j_gene: TRBJ2-7
abundance: NA
CDR3nt: TGTGCCAGCGGACTAGCGGAGTACTCCTACGAGCAGTACTTC
CDR3aa: CASGLAEYSYEQYF

d_gene: TRBD1
v_gene: TRBV28
j_gene: TRBJ2-7
abundance: NA
CDR3nt: TGTGCCAGCAGTTTAACAGGGGCAAGCTCCTACGAGCAGTACTTC
CDR3aa: CASSLTGASSYEQYF

d_gene: NA
v_gene: TRBV4-3
j_gene: TRBJ1-4
abundance: NA
CDR3nt: TGCGCCAGCAGCCAAAAAGGGCCGGACAGCGGCGAAAAACTGTTTTTT
CDR3aa: CASSQKGPDSGEKLFF

d_gene: TRBD1
v_gene: TRBV19
j_gene: TRBJ2-3
abundance: NA
CDR3nt: TGTGCCAGTAGTAAAGGGACAGGCGGAGATACGCAGTATTTT
CDR3aa: CASSKGTGGDTQYF

d_gene: NA
v_gene: TRBV9
j_gene: TRBJ2-1
abundance: NA
CDR3nt: TGTGCCAGCAGCGTAGCTAACTTCAATGAGCAGTTCTTC
CDR3aa: CASSVANFNEQFF

d_gene: TRBD1
v_gene: TRBV7-2
j_gene: TRBJ2-7
abundance: NA
CDR3nt: TGTGCCAGCAGATCGCACACCGGGACAGGGGGCAACGAGCAGTACTTC
CDR3aa: CASRSHTGTGGNEQYF

d_gene: TRBD2
v_gene: TRBV7-6
j_gene: TRBJ2-2
abundance: NA
CDR3nt: TGTGCCAGCAGCCTTCTAGCGGCGAACACCGGGGAGCTGTTTTTT
CDR3aa: CASSLLAANTGELFF

d_gene: NA
v_gene: TRBV10-3
j_gene: TRBJ2-5
abundance: NA
CDR3nt: TGTGCCATCAGTGACAGGGGAGAGACCCAGTACTTC
CDR3aa: CAISDRGETQYF

d_gene: NA
v_gene: TRBV6-4
j_gene: TRBJ1-1
abundance: NA
CDR3nt: TGTGCCAGCAGTGCCTCCCCGGGTAACACTGAAGCTTTCTTT
CDR3aa: CASSASPGNTEAFF

d_gene: NA
v_gene: TRBV5-6
j_gene: TRBJ1-5
abundance: NA
CDR3nt: TGTGCCAGCAGCTTCCAGGGATTAGCACAGCCCCAGCATTTT
CDR3aa: CASSFQGLAQPQHF

d_gene: TRBD1
v_gene: TRBV11-3
j_gene: TRBJ2-1
abundance: NA
CDR3nt: TGTGCCAGCAGCGCTAAGACAGGGGGGAACAATGAGCAGTTCTTC
CDR3aa: CASSAKTGGNNEQFF

d_gene: TRBD2
v_gene: TRBV27
j_gene: TRBJ2-1
abundance: NA
CDR3nt: TGTGCCAGCAGTCTTGTCCGGGGGGGGACTAGCGGGATCTATGAGCAGTTCTTC
CDR3aa: CASSLVRGGTSGIYEQFF

d_gene: TRBD2
v_gene: TRBV7-3
j_gene: TRBJ2-3
abundance: NA
CDR3nt: TGTGCCAGCAGCCCCGGGGGGGGGCTTATTACAGATACGCAGTATTTT
CDR3aa: CASSPGGGLITDTQYF

d_gene: NA
v_gene: TRBV28
j_gene: TRBJ2-1
abundance: NA
CDR3nt: TGTGCCAGCAGTTTAGGAGGGTTCTCCTACAATGAGCAGTTCTTC
CDR3aa: CASSLGGFSYNEQFF

d_gene: NA
v_gene: TRBV9
j_gene: TRBJ2-7
abundance: NA
CDR3nt: TGTGCCAGCAGCGTAGAACCAGATAACTACGAGCAGTACTTC
CDR3aa: CASSVEPDNYEQYF

d_gene: NA
v_gene: TRBV6-6
j_gene: TRBJ1-2
abundance: few
CDR3nt: TGTGCCAGCAGTTTACAGAGATCTAACTATGGCTACACCTTC
CDR3aa: CASSLQRSNYGYTF

d_gene: TRBD2
v_gene: TRBV11-3
j_gene: TRBJ2-1
abundance: NA
CDR3nt: TGTGCCAGCAGCTCCCGGCGGGGGGTCTACAATGAGCAGTTCTTC
CDR3aa: CASSSRRGVYNEQFF

d_gene: NA
v_gene: TRBV27
j_gene: TRBJ2-3
abundance: NA
CDR3nt: TGTGCCAGCAGTTTAGCGCATAGCACAGATACGCAGTATTTT
CDR3aa: CASSLAHSTDTQYF

d_gene: NA
v_gene: TRBV9
j_gene: TRBJ1-4
abundance: few
CDR3nt: TGTGCCAGCAGCGCTCAGATGGCAACTAATGAAAAACTGTTTTTT
CDR3aa: CASSAQMATNEKLFF

d_gene: NA
v_gene: TRBV19
j_gene: TRBJ1-1
abundance: once
CDR3nt: TGTGCCAGTACAAACTCCCGATCAGGTTTGAACACTGAAGCTTTCTTT
CDR3aa: CASTNSRSGLNTEAFF

d_gene: NA
v_gene: TRBV7-8
j_gene: TRBJ2-7
abundance: NA
CDR3nt: TGTGCCAGCAGCTTAGCACCCCTCCCGGGGTACGAGCAGTACTTC
CDR3aa: CASSLAPLPGYEQYF

d_gene: TRBD1
v_gene: TRBV5-1
j_gene: TRBJ1-1
abundance: NA
CDR3nt: TGCGCCAGCAGCTGGACAGGGGGCATAGAAGCTTTCTTT
CDR3aa: CASSWTGGIEAFF

d_gene: TRBD1
v_gene: TRBV5-1
j_gene: TRBJ2-5
abundance: NA
CDR3nt: TGCGCCAGCAGCCAAGAGGGGGCTCAAGAGACCCAGTACTTC
CDR3aa: CASSQEGAQETQYF

d_gene: TRBD2
v_gene: TRBV9
j_gene: TRBJ2-3
abundance: NA
CDR3nt: TGTGCCAGCAGCGTAGAGGGCGGGAGGGCGACAGATACGCAGTATTTT
CDR3aa: CASSVEGGRATDTQYF

d_gene: NA
v_gene: TRBV6-1
j_gene: TRBJ2-7
abundance: NA
CDR3nt: TGTGCCAGCACCCATGAAGGGGGTGAGCAGTACTTC
CDR3aa: CASTHEGGEQYF

d_gene: TRBD2
v_gene: TRBV6-6
j_gene: TRBJ2-2
abundance: NA
CDR3nt: TGTGCCAGCAGTTACGGGCTAGCGGGAACCACCGGGGAGCTGTTTTTT
CDR3aa: CASSYGLAGTTGELFF

d_gene: NA
v_gene: TRBV7-6
j_gene: TRBJ2-1
abundance: NA
CDR3nt: TGTGCCAGCAGCTTCGAGCGGCCTTACAATGAGCAGTTCTTC
CDR3aa: CASSFERPYNEQFF

d_gene: NA
v_gene: TRBV12-1
j_gene: TRBJ2-7
abundance: NA
CDR3nt: TGTGCCAGCAGCCTACTAGCGGAAGGTTCCTTTTACGAGCAGTACTTC
CDR3aa: CASSLLAEGSFYEQYF

d_gene: NA
v_gene: TRBV5-8
j_gene: TRBJ2-7
abundance: NA
CDR3nt: TGTGCCAGCCGCGCACGTGGAACCCCGGAGTACGAGCAGTACTTC
CDR3aa: CASRARGTPEYEQYF

d_gene: TRBD2
v_gene: TRBV6-4
j_gene: TRBJ2-3
abundance: NA
CDR3nt: TGTGCCAGCAGTGAGGGACTAGCGGGAGCTTCGGATACGCAGTATTTT
CDR3aa: CASSEGLAGASDTQYF

d_gene: TRBD1
v_gene: TRBV9
j_gene: TRBJ1-2
abundance: NA
CDR3nt: TGTGCCAGCAGCGCGCAACCGGGACAGAACTATGGCTACACCTTC
CDR3aa: CASSAQPGQNYGYTF

d_gene: TRBD2
v_gene: TRBV9
j_gene: TRBJ2-3
abundance: NA
CDR3nt: TGTGCCAGCAGCGTAGTTGAGACTAGCGTGCGAGGTGGTGAGCAGTATTTT
CDR3aa: CASSVVETSVRGGEQYF

d_gene: NA
v_gene: TRBV9
j_gene: TRBJ2-5
abundance: NA
CDR3nt: TGTGCCAGCAGCGGAGAAGAGACCCAGTACTTC
CDR3aa: CASSGEETQYF

d_gene: NA
v_gene: TRBV6-4
j_gene: TRBJ2-1
abundance: NA
CDR3nt: TGTGCCAGCAGTGACACAGGGGAAGCGGGCAATGAGCAGTTCTTC
CDR3aa: CASSDTGEAGNEQFF

d_gene: NA
v_gene: TRBV18
j_gene: TRBJ2-1
abundance: NA
CDR3nt: TGTGCCAGCTGGCGGGGGGACAGCTCCTACAATGAGCAGTTCTTC
CDR3aa: CASWRGDSSYNEQFF

d_gene: NA
v_gene: TRBV5-4
j_gene: TRBJ1-2
abundance: NA
CDR3nt: TGTGCCAGCAGCTCATCAAGAAAGAGGGGGTTTTTCGGCTACACCTTC
CDR3aa: CASSSSRKRGFFGYTF

d_gene: NA
v_gene: TRBV10-2
j_gene: TRBJ1-2
abundance: NA
CDR3nt: TGCGCCAGCAGTGAGTTCAGGGTGAATGGCTACACCTTC
CDR3aa: CASSEFRVNGYTF

d_gene: TRBD2
v_gene: TRBV9
j_gene: TRBJ2-1
abundance: NA
CDR3nt: TGTGCCAGCAGCGTAGTAGCGGGAGGAAACAATGAGCAGTTCTTC
CDR3aa: CASSVVAGGNNEQFF

d_gene: TRBD2
v_gene: TRBV28
j_gene: TRBJ2-7
abundance: NA
CDR3nt: TGTGCCAGCAGTTTACCCCTAGCGGGGCTTTACGAGCAGTACTTC
CDR3aa: CASSLPLAGLYEQYF

d_gene: NA
v_gene: TRBV6-1
j_gene: TRBJ1-5
abundance: once
CDR3nt: TGTGCTTTAGAGCTCGTCGGAGGCAATCAGCCCCAGCATTTT
CDR3aa: CALELVGGNQPQHF

d_gene: TRBD2
v_gene: TRBV19
j_gene: TRBJ2-1
abundance: NA
CDR3nt: TGTGCCACAAAAACGCTTAGCGGGAGTCTGGATGAGCAGTTCTTC
CDR3aa: CATKTLSGSLDEQFF

d_gene: TRBD1
v_gene: TRBV6-6
j_gene: TRBJ1-4
abundance: NA
CDR3nt: TGTGCCAGCAGCCCCATACAGGGGTATAATGAAAAACTGTTTTTT
CDR3aa: CASSPIQGYNEKLFF

d_gene: NA
v_gene: TRBV7-6
j_gene: TRBJ2-1
abundance: NA
CDR3nt: TGTGCCAGCAGCTTAGGAGTACCTAATGAGCAGTTCTTC
CDR3aa: CASSLGVPNEQFF

d_gene: NA
v_gene: TRBV2
j_gene: TRBJ2-7
abundance: NA
CDR3nt: TGTGCCAGCAGGGTCAGGGTCCCCCACGAGCAGTACTTC
CDR3aa: CASRVRVPHEQYF

d_gene: NA
v_gene: TRBV6-5
j_gene: TRBJ2-7
abundance: NA
CDR3nt: TGTGCCAGCAGCTCGGGGGAAGATGACGAGCAGTACTTC
CDR3aa: CASSSGEDDEQYF

d_gene: NA
v_gene: TRBV25-1
j_gene: TRBJ2-5
abundance: NA
CDR3nt: TGTGCCAGCAGTGGGTCGACACAAGAGACCCAGTACTTC
CDR3aa: CASSGSTQETQYF

d_gene: NA
v_gene: TRBV6-5
j_gene: TRBJ2-7
abundance: NA
CDR3nt: TGTGCCAGCAGCCCCAGGGGACCGCGGTACGAGCAGTACTTC
CDR3aa: CASSPRGPRYEQYF

d_gene: NA
v_gene: TRBV10-2
j_gene: TRBJ1-1
abundance: NA
CDR3nt: TGCGCCAGCAGTCTAGGACATACTGAAGCTTTCTTT
CDR3aa: CASSLGHTEAFF

d_gene: NA
v_gene: TRBV7-3
j_gene: TRBJ2-3
abundance: NA
CDR3nt: TGTGCCAGCAGCTTCAGCCCGGGGGATACGCAGTATTTT
CDR3aa: CASSFSPGDTQYF

d_gene: NA
v_gene: TRBV5-1
j_gene: TRBJ2-2
abundance: NA
CDR3nt: TGCGCCAGCAGCTTCCTAGCACAGAACGGGGAGCTGTTTTTT
CDR3aa: CASSFLAQNGELFF

d_gene: NA
v_gene: TRBV7-2
j_gene: TRBJ2-7
abundance: NA
CDR3nt: TGTGCCAGCAGACCCACGACGGGAAGCTACGAGCAGTACTTC
CDR3aa: CASRPTTGSYEQYF

d_gene: TRBD2
v_gene: TRBV7-2
j_gene: TRBJ2-1
abundance: NA
CDR3nt: TGTGCCAGCGGGCGGGACTATCAGTACAATGAGCAGTTCTTC
CDR3aa: CASGRDYQYNEQFF

d_gene: TRBD2
v_gene: TRBV2
j_gene: TRBJ2-1
abundance: NA
CDR3nt: TGTGCCAGCAGTGAACTGAGCGGGGGACCTCAGGATGAGCAGTTCTTC
CDR3aa: CASSELSGGPQDEQFF